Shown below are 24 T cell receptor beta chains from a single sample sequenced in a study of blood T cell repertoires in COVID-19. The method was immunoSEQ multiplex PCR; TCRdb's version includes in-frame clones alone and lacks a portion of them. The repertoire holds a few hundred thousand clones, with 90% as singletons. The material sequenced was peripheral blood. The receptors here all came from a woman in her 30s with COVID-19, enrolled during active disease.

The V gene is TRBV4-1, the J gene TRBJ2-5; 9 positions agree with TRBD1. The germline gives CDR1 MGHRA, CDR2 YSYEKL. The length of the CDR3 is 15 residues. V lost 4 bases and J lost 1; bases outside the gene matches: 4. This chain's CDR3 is CASSLQTGGQETQYF. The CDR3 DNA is TGCGCCAGCAGCCTTCAGACAGGGGGCCAAGAGACCCAGTACTTC.

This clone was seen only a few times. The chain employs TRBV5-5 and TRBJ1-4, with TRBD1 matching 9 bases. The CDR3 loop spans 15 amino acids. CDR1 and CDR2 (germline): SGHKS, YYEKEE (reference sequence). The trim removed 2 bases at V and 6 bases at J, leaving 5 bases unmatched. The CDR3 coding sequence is TGTGCCAGCAGCTTTCCGGGACAGGGAGATGAAAAACTGTTTTTT. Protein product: CASSFPGQGDEKLFF.

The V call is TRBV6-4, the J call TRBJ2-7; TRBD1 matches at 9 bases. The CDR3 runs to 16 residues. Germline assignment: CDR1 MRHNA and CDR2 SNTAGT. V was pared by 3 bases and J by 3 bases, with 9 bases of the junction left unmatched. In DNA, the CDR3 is TGTGCCAGCAGTGAAGCTTCAGGGACAGGGATCTACGAGCAGTACTTC. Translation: CASSEASGTGIYEQYF.

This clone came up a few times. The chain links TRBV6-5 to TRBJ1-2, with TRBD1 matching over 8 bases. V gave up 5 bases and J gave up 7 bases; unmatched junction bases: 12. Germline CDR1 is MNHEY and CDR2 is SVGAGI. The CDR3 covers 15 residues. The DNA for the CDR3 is TGTGCCAGCAGTCCGGACAGGGCACCCGTCGGTGGCTACACCTTC. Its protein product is CASSPDRAPVGGYTF.

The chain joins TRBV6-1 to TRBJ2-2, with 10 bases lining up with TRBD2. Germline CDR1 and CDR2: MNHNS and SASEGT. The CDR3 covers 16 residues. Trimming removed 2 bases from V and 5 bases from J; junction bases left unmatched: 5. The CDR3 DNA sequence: TGTGCCAGCAGTGAAAACCTAGCGGGAGAGACCGGGGAGCTGTTTTTT. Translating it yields CASSENLAGETGELFF.

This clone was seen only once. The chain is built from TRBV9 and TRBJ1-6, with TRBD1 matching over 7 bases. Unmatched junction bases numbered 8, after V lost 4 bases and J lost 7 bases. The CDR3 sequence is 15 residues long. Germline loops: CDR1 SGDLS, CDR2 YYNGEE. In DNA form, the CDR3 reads TGTGCCAGCAGCCACGGACAGGCTCCCAATTCACCCCTCCACTTT. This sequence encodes CASSHGQAPNSPLHF.

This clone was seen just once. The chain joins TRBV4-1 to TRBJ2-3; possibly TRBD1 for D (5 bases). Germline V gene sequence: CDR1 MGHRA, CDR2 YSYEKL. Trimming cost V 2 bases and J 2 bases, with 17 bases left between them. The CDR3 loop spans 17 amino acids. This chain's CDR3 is CASSQRQSSVITDTQYF. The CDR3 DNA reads TGCGCCAGCAGCCAAAGACAGTCATCGGTTATCACAGATACGCAGTATTTT.

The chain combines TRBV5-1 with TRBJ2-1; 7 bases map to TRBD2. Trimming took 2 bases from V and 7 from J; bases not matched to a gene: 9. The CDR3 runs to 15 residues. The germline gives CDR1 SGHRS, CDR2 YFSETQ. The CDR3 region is CASSFRAGNYNEQFF. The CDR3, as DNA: TGCGCCAGCAGCTTTAGAGCGGGAAATTATAATGAGCAGTTCTTC.

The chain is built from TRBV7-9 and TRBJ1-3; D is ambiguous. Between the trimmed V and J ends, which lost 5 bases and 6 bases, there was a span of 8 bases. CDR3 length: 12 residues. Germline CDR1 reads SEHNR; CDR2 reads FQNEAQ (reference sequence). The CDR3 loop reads CASSVHVNTIYF. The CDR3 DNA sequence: TGTGCCAGCAGCGTTCATGTAAACACCATATATTTT.

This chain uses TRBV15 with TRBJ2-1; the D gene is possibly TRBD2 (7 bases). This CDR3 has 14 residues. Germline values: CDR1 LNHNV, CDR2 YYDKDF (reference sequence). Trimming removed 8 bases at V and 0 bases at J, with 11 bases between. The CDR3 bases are TGTGCCACCGGGGGAGGGGGCTCCTACAATGAGCAGTTCTTC. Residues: CATGGGGSYNEQFF.

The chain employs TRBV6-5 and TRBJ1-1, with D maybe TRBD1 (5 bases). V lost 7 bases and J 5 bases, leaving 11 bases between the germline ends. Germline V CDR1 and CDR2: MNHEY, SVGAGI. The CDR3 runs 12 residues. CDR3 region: CASTGGRTEAFF. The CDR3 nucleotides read TGTGCCAGCACGGGGGGAAGGACTGAAGCTTTCTTT.

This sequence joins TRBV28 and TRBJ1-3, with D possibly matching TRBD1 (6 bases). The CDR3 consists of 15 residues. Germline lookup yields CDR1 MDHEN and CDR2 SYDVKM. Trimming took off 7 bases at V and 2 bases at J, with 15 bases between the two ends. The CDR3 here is CASNTGRVAGNTIYF. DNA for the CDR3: TGTGCCAGCAATACAGGGAGGGTCGCTGGAAACACCATATATTTT.

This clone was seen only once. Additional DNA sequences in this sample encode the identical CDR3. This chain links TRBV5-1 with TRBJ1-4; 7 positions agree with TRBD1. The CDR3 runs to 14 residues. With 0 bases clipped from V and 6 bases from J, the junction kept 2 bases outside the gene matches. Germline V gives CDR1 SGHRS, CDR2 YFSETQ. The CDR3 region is CASSLAQGDEKLFF. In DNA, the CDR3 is TGCGCCAGCAGCTTGGCCCAGGGGGATGAAAAACTGTTTTTT.

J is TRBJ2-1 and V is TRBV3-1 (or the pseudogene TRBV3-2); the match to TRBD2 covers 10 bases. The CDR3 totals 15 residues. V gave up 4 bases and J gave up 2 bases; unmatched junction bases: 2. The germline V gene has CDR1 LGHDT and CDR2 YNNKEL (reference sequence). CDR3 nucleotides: TGTGCCAGCAGCCGGCTAGCGGGAGCCTACAATGAGCAGTTCTTC. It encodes CASSRLAGAYNEQFF.

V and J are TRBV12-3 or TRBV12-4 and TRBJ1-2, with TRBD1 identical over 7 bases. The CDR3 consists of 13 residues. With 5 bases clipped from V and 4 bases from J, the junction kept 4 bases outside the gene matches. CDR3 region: CASSPRDSYGYTF. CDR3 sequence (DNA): TGTGCCAGCAGTCCGCGGGACAGCTATGGCTACACCTTC.

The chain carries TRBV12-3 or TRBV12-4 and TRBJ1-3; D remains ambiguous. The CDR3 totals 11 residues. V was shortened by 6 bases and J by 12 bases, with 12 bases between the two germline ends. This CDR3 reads CASSNYGIIYF. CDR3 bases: TGTGCCAGCAGCAACTACGGCATCATATATTTT.

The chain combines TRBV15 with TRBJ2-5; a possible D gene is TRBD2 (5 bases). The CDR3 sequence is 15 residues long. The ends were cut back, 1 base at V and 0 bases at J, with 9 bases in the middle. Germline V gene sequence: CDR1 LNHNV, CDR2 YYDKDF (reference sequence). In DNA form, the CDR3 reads TGTGCCACCAGCAGAGGACTATCGAACCAAGAGACCCAGTACTTC. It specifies CATSRGLSNQETQYF.

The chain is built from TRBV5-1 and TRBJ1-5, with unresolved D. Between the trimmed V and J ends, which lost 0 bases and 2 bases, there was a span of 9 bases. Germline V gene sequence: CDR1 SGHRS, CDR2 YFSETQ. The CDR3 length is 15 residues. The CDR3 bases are TGCGCCAGCAGCTTGGAGGGCGGGGGCAATCAGCCCCAGCATTTT. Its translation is CASSLEGGGNQPQHF. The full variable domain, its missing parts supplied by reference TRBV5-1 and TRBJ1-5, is KAGVTQTPRYLIKTRGQQVTLSCSPISGHRSVSWYQQTPGQGLQFLFEYFSETQRNKGNFPGRFSGRQFSNSRSEMNVSTLELGDSALYLCASSLEGGGNQPQHFGDGTRLSIL.

CDR3: CASRKTGSGGYGYTF. The CDR3 coding sequence is TGTGCCAGCAGAAAGACGGGATCCGGTGGCTATGGCTACACCTTC. This chain links TRBV6-5 with TRBJ1-2; D is uncertain. The CDR3 has 15 amino acids. The germline CDR1 and CDR2 sequences are MNHEY and SVGAGI. The V end was cut by 6 bases, the J end by 4 bases, with 18 bases between.

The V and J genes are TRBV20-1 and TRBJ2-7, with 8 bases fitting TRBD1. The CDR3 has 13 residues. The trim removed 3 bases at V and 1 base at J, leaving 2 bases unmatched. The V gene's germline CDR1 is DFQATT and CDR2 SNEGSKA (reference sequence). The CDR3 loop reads CSASTGGSYEQYF. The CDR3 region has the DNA TGCAGTGCTAGTACAGGGGGGTCCTACGAGCAGTACTTC.

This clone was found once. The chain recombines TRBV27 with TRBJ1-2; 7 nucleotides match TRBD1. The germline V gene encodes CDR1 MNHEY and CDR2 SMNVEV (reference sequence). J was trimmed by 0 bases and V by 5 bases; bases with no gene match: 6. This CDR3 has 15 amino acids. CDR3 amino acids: CASSKTGTANYGYTF. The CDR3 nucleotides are TGTGCCAGCAGTAAAACCGGGACAGCTAACTATGGCTACACCTTC.

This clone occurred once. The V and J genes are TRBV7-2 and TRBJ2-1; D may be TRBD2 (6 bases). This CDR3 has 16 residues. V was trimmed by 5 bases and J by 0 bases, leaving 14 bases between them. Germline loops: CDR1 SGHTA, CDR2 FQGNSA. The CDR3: CASSLEGTYSYNEQFF. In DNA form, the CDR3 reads TGTGCCAGCAGCCTTGAGGGGACTTACTCCTACAATGAGCAGTTCTTC.

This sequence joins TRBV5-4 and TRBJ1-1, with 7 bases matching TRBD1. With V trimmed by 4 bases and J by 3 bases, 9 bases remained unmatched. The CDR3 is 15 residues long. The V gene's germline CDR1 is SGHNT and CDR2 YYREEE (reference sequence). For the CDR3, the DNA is TGTGCCAGCAGCAAAGCCCAACAGGGGTACACTGAAGCTTTCTTT. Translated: CASSKAQQGYTEAFF.

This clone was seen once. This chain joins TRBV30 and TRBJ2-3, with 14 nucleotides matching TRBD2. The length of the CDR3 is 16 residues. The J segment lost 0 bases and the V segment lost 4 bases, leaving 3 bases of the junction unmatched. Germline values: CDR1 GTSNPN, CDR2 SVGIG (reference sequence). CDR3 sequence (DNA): TGTGCCTGGAACGGACTAGCGGGAGGAAGCACAGATACGCAGTATTTT. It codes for CAWNGLAGGSTDTQYF.